Following are 27 T cell receptor beta chains from one sample sequenced in a study of cytomegalovirus exposure and HLA in healthy donors. PCR amplification relied on 60 Vbeta primers (plus 13 Jbeta primers). Method: immunoSEQ multiplex PCR; TCRdb's copy keeps in-frame clones and lacks some. The sample includes around 180,000 clones, roughly 82% of them seen just once. Sequenced input: PBMCs. Every receptor here comes from a woman between 50 and 59 years old in good health and CMV-seronegative.

The chain couples TRBV28 to TRBJ1-5, with TRBD1 as a possible D gene (5 bases). The CDR3 extends over 13 amino acids. Germline lookup yields CDR1 MDHEN and CDR2 SYDVKM. V gave up 5 bases and J gave up 7 bases, with 12 bases separating them. The CDR3 is CASSEQAAQPQHF. CDR3 nucleotide sequence: TGTGCCAGCAGTGAACAGGCTGCACAGCCCCAGCATTTT.

This clone appeared a few times. J is TRBJ2-7 and V is TRBV10-3, with TRBD2 matching 13 bases. Losses at the gene ends were 4 bases for V and 3 bases for J; bases not matched to a gene: 9. Germline CDR1 and CDR2: ENHRY and SYGVKD. This CDR3 spans 17 amino acids. CDR3 sequence (DNA): TGTGCCATCAGTGTAGAACTAGCGGGAGGGCCTTACTACGAGCAGTACTTC. Translation gives CAISVELAGGPYYEQYF.

In DNA, the CDR3 is TGTGCCAGCAGCTTAACTGGGACAGGGACCTACGAGCAGTACTTC. This gives the protein CASSLTGTGTYEQYF. The rearrangement links TRBV7-2 to TRBJ2-7; TRBD1 matches at 9 bases. Germline CDR1 and CDR2: SGHTA and FQGNSA. V lost 2 bases, J lost 2 bases, and 4 bases stayed unmatched. The CDR3 loop spans 15 amino acids.

The V and J genes are TRBV6-5 and TRBJ1-2; D remains ambiguous. Per the germline V gene, CDR1 is MNHEY and CDR2 is SVGAGI. V dropped 7 bases and J dropped 7 bases, with 13 bases sitting between them. The CDR3 covers 12 residues. This chain's CDR3 is CASISDGGGYTF. CDR3 bases: TGTGCCAGCATAAGCGACGGAGGTGGCTACACCTTC.

The V gene is TRBV6-6, the J gene TRBJ2-1; TRBD1 might be the D (6 bases). Germline loops: CDR1 MNHNY, CDR2 SVGAGI (reference sequence). There are 14 residues in the CDR3. Trimming stripped 5 bases from V and 2 bases from J, with 10 bases between. The CDR3 coding sequence is TGTGCCAGCAGTCCACAGGGTACCTACAATGAGCAGTTCTTC. This encodes CASSPQGTYNEQFF.

The chain employs TRBV18 and TRBJ1-3, with D unresolved. V was trimmed by 3 bases and J by 7 bases, leaving 13 bases between them. The CDR3 has 14 amino acids. Looked up from germline, CDR1 is KGHSH and CDR2 is LQKENI. CDR3 coding DNA: TGTGCCAGCTCACCTCTCAGTCGAGGGAACACCATATATTTT. Amino acid sequence: CASSPLSRGNTIYF. Variable domain in full (rest from reference TRBV18 and TRBJ1-3): NAGVMQNPRHLVRRRGQEARLRCSPMKGHSHVYWYRQLPEEGLKFMVYLQKENIIDESGMPKERFSAEFPKEGPSILRIQQVVRGDSAAYFCASSPLSRGNTIYFGEGSWLTVV.

The chain carries TRBV6-1 and TRBJ2-2, with 7 bases identical to TRBD1. V shed 8 bases and J 0 bases; nucleotides not matched to a gene: 6. Germline lookup yields CDR1 MNHNS and CDR2 SASEGT. The CDR3 length is 15 residues. The CDR3: CASQAGTANTGELFF. CDR3 bases: TGTGCCAGCCAGGCCGGGACAGCGAACACCGGGGAGCTGTTTTTT.

The chain employs TRBV28 and TRBJ2-5, with 9 bases matching TRBD1. Unmatched junction bases numbered 12, after V lost 8 bases and J lost 2 bases. This CDR3 is built from 16 residues. Germline CDR1 reads MDHEN; CDR2 reads SYDVKM. The CDR3, as DNA: TGTGCCAGCGCCACACTCGAGGACAGGGGACAAGAGACCCAGTACTTC. It yields the protein CASATLEDRGQETQYF.

This clone was observed once. The chain recombines TRBV29-1 with TRBJ1-2; the match to TRBD1 covers 9 bases. The CDR3 covers 16 residues. CDR1 and CDR2 from the germline V gene are SQVTM and ANQGSEA. V gave up 6 bases and J gave up 0 bases; unmatched junction bases: 11. CDR3 amino acids: CSVHPEGQGTNYGYTF. The CDR3 DNA reads as TGCAGCGTGCATCCGGAGGGACAGGGAACTAACTATGGCTACACCTTC.

The chain joins TRBV6-6 to TRBJ1-1, with 10 bases identical to TRBD1. Germline CDR1 MNHNY, CDR2 SVGAGI (reference sequence). The V gene end was trimmed by 5 bases and the J gene end by 6 bases; junction bases not matched to a gene: 6. The CDR3 consists of 14 residues. CDR3 sequence reads: CASSAGTGVAEAFF. The CDR3, as DNA: TGTGCCAGCAGTGCCGGGACAGGGGTGGCTGAAGCTTTCTTT.

The chain recombines TRBV28 with TRBJ2-7, with 10 nucleotides matching TRBD2. Germline trimming cut 4 bases from V and 3 bases from J; bases unmatched to any gene: 6. Germline V gene lookup returns CDR1 MDHEN and CDR2 SYDVKM. The CDR3 is 15 residues long. The CDR3 here is CASSSSAGGVYEQYF. CDR3 in DNA: TGTGCCAGCAGTTCTTCAGCGGGGGGGGTCTACGAGCAGTACTTC.

This clone showed up just a few times. The rearrangement links TRBV7-7 to TRBJ1-1; D is possibly TRBD1 (5 bases). Germline-derived CDR1 and CDR2 are SSHAT and FNYEAQ (reference sequence). This CDR3 region has 13 residues. V shed 5 bases and J shed 6 bases, with 13 bases lying between them. The CDR3 nucleotides read TGTGCCAGCAGCGAGGTTTTAGGGGCTGAAGCTTTCTTT. Its protein product is CASSEVLGAEAFF.

Only one count was recorded for this clone. V gene TRBV6-5 combines with J gene TRBJ2-3; D is perhaps TRBD1 (6 bases). The CDR3 is made up of 15 amino acids. The germline CDR1 and CDR2 sequences are MNHEY and SVGAGI. V was trimmed by 2 bases and J by 2 bases, leaving 11 bases between them. CDR3 amino acids: CASSYGTPSTDTQYF. DNA for the CDR3: TGTGCCAGCAGTTACGGGACACCCTCCACAGATACGCAGTATTTT.

This clone has only a few counts. The chain employs TRBV9 and TRBJ2-3; a weak D match, TRBD2 (5 bases). The germline V and J ends were trimmed by 2 bases and 2 bases, with 12 bases remaining between them. This CDR3 is built from 15 residues. CDR1 is SGDLS, CDR2 YYNGEE, per germline. CDR3 bases: TGTGCCAGCAGCGTTGGGCCGGGAAACACAGATACGCAGTATTTT. It encodes CASSVGPGNTDTQYF.

The genes are TRBV5-4 and TRBJ2-1; D is perhaps TRBD1 (6 bases). The CDR3 runs to 14 residues. The V end lost 1 base, the J end lost 8 bases, and 13 bases lay between the germline ends. Germline assignment: CDR1 SGHNT and CDR2 YYREEE (reference sequence). In DNA, the CDR3 is TGTGCCAGCAGCTTGCCCCCCAGGGGTCATGAGCAGTTCTTC. This translates into CASSLPPRGHEQFF. Variable domain in full (rest from reference TRBV5-4 and TRBJ2-1): ETGVTQSPTHLIKTRGQQVTLRCSSQSGHNTVSWYQQALGQGPQFIFQYYREEENGRGNFPPRFSGLQFPNYSSELNVNALELDDSALYLCASSLPPRGHEQFFGPGTRLTVL.

The gene calls are TRBV6-1 and TRBJ1-1; the D is unclear. Germline CDR1 MNHNS, CDR2 SASEGT. CDR3 size: 14 residues. V dropped 6 bases and J dropped 0 bases, with 11 bases sitting between them. CDR3 sequence (DNA): TGTGCCAGCAGAAATAGACAAGTGAACACTGAAGCTTTCTTT. This codes for CASRNRQVNTEAFF.

The chain carries TRBV7-7 and TRBJ1-4, with TRBD1 as a possible D gene (5 bases). Germline CDR1 is SSHAT and CDR2 is FNYEAQ (reference sequence). The CDR3 loop spans 15 amino acids. Trimming took 5 bases from V and 4 from J, leaving 14 bases between them. CDR3 sequence reads: CASSTRDRRNEKLFF. CDR3 nucleotides: TGTGCCAGCAGCACGCGGGACCGACGTAATGAAAAACTGTTTTTT. Combining the CDR3 with reference TRBV7-7 and TRBJ1-4 gives the whole variable domain GAGVSQSPRYKVTKRGQDVTLRCDPISSHATLYWYQQALGQGPEFLTYFNYEAQPDKSGLPSDRFSAERPEGSISTLTIQRTEQRDSAMYRCASSTRDRRNEKLFFGSGTQLSVL.

The chain is built from TRBV4-1 and TRBJ2-7, with 9 bases lining up with TRBD1. This CDR3 spans 13 amino acids. Trimming removed 4 bases from V and 11 bases from J; junction bases left unmatched: 9. Germline CDR1 reads MGHRA; CDR2 reads YSYEKL. Written as DNA, the CDR3 is TGCGCCAGCAGCCGAGATTTGGGACAGGGCGAGTACTTC. Encoded protein: CASSRDLGQGEYF.

This clone was picked up a small number of times. V and J are TRBV29-1 and TRBJ1-4, with 8 nucleotides matching TRBD1. CDR3 length: 13 amino acids. After removal of 6 bases from V and 8 bases from J, the junction contained 8 bases not matched to a gene. In germline, CDR1 is SQVTM, CDR2 ANQGSEA. Here the CDR3 reads CSVGQGRGEKLFF. CDR3 sequence (DNA): TGCAGCGTCGGACAGGGAAGAGGAGAAAAACTGTTTTTT.

The chain employs TRBV6-5 and TRBJ2-3; no clear D. The ends were cut back, 4 bases at V and 2 bases at J, with 4 bases in the middle. The CDR3 length is 12 residues. CDR1 is MNHEY, CDR2 SVGAGI, per germline. The CDR3 loop reads CASSSYTDTQYF. The CDR3 DNA reads TGTGCCAGCAGTTCCTACACAGATACGCAGTATTTT.

DNA for the CDR3: TGCGCCAGCAGCCAAGAACTAGCGGCCACAGATACGCAGTATTTT. Translating it yields CASSQELAATDTQYF. The V gene is TRBV4-1, the J gene TRBJ2-3, with TRBD2 matching over 8 bases. This CDR3 comprises 15 residues. V was pared by 0 bases and J by 2 bases, with 1 base of the junction left unmatched. Germline V lookup: CDR1 MGHRA, CDR2 YSYEKL.

The chain links TRBV15 to TRBJ1-4; TRBD1 matches at 8 bases. CDR1 is LNHNV and CDR2 is YYDKDF in the germline V gene (reference sequence). The CDR3 is 14 amino acids. After removal of 6 bases from V and 15 bases from J, the junction contained 15 bases not matched to a gene. The CDR3 region has the DNA TGTGCCACCAGTCCTGGACAGGGAGGTCCCAGAATGTTTTTT. It specifies CATSPGQGGPRMFF. Full variable domain (outside the CDR3, taken from reference TRBV15 and TRBJ1-4): DAMVIQNPRYQVTQFGKPVTLSCSQTLNHNVMYWYQQKSSQAPKLLFHYYDKDFNNEADTPDNFQSRRPNTSFCFLDIRSPGLGDTAMYLCATSPGQGGPRMFFGSGTQLSVL.

The chain couples TRBV11-2 to TRBJ1-2, with 7 bases matching TRBD1. V shed 3 bases, J shed 3 bases, and the junction held 7 bases outside the gene matches. Germline V gene lookup returns CDR1 SGHAT and CDR2 FQNNGV. This CDR3 contains 15 residues. The DNA for the CDR3 is TGTGCCAGCAGCTTTACGAACAGGGGATACTATGGCTACACCTTC. Its translation: CASSFTNRGYYGYTF.

The V gene is TRBV11-2, the J gene TRBJ2-1, with TRBD2 matching 7 bases. The CDR3 length is 14 residues. Germline V gene data show CDR1 as SGHAT and CDR2 as FQNNGV. The ends lost 7 bases at V and 5 bases at J; junction bases unmatched: 8. The CDR3 nucleotides read TGTGCCAGCACCACTCGGCTAGCGGACAATGAGCAGTTCTTC. This sequence encodes CASTTRLADNEQFF.

V gene TRBV4-1 combines with J gene TRBJ2-3; 11 positions match TRBD2. The CDR3 runs to 19 residues. Germline CDR1 and CDR2: MGHRA and YSYEKL. J was trimmed by 5 bases and V by 0 bases; bases with no gene match: 13. The CDR3 sequence is CASSQELGQLAGVRDTQYF. The CDR3 nucleotides are TGCGCCAGCAGCCAAGAATTGGGGCAACTAGCGGGGGTCCGAGATACGCAGTATTTT.

This chain connects TRBV2 to TRBJ1-1; 8 positions match TRBD1. The V and J ends lost 2 bases and 7 bases, in that order; junction bases with no gene match: 6. CDR3 length: 14 amino acids. Germline V gene data show CDR1 as SNHLY and CDR2 as FYNNEI. The CDR3 DNA reads TGTGCCAGCAGTGAACAGGGGGCTTTGAGTGAAGCTTTCTTT. It translates to CASSEQGALSEAFF.

The rearrangement uses TRBV7-9 and TRBJ2-5; a weak D match, TRBD1 (5 bases). The germline gives CDR1 SEHNR, CDR2 FQNEAQ (reference sequence). Trimming removed 5 bases at V and 3 bases at J, with 10 bases between. This CDR3 comprises 13 residues. CDR3 DNA: TGTGCCAGCAGCGTCAGCAGGGAAGAGACCCAGTACTTC. Its protein product is CASSVSREETQYF.